These 16 T cell receptor beta chains originate from one sample sequenced in a study of blood T cell repertoires in COVID-19. Here immunoSEQ multiplex PCR was the method, and the copy in TCRdb shows in-frame clones only, minus some. The data hold 170,000 or so clones, with approximately 83% observed a single time. The source material was peripheral blood. These receptors were obtained from a woman aged 40 to 50 with COVID-19, enrolled during active disease.

The chain employs TRBV2 and TRBJ2-1, with TRBD2 matching 11 bases. Germline lookup yields CDR1 SNHLY and CDR2 FYNNEI. This CDR3 is built from 14 residues. V shed 5 bases and J 6 bases; nucleotides not matched to a gene: 3. CDR3 in DNA: TGTGCCAGCAGTCTGGGACTAGCGGTCAATGAGCAGTTCTTC. Its protein product is CASSLGLAVNEQFF.

This chain uses TRBV11-2 with TRBJ2-3; no definite D call. Per the germline V gene, CDR1 is SGHAT and CDR2 is FQNNGV. V lost 3 bases and J 0 bases, leaving 10 bases between the germline ends. This CDR3 is built from 15 residues. CDR3 DNA: TGTGCCAGCAGCTTGTTGTTTACTAGCACAGATACGCAGTATTTT. This translates into CASSLLFTSTDTQYF.

CDR3 loop: CASSERGNSPLHF. CDR3 in DNA: TGTGCCAGCAGTGAAAGAGGGAATTCACCCCTCCACTTT. The rearrangement joins TRBV6-4 to TRBJ1-6, with no clear D. The CDR3 covers 13 residues. The germline CDR1 and CDR2 sequences are MRHNA and SNTAGT. With 3 bases removed from V and 7 bases from J, the gap between germline ends came to 7 bases.

The J gene is TRBJ2-1, the V gene TRBV5-1, with a weak D call TRBD2 (5 bases). The CDR3 contains 16 residues. The germline V gene has CDR1 SGHRS and CDR2 YFSETQ. With 4 bases removed from V and 0 bases from J, the gap between germline ends came to 14 bases. DNA of the CDR3: TGCGCCAGCAGCCCCGCTAGTGGGAGCTCCTACAATGAGCAGTTCTTC. It yields the protein CASSPASGSSYNEQFF. The whole variable domain, remainder taken from reference TRBV5-1 and TRBJ2-1, is KAGVTQTPRYLIKTRGQQVTLSCSPISGHRSVSWYQQTPGQGLQFLFEYFSETQRNKGNFPGRFSGRQFSNSRSEMNVSTLELGDSALYLCASSPASGSSYNEQFFGPGTRLTVL.

The sample holds one count of this clone. V usage is TRBV7-2 and J usage is TRBJ2-1, with D maybe TRBD1 (5 bases). Trimming cost V 5 bases and J 4 bases, with 9 bases left between them. The CDR3 spans 13 residues. CDR1 and CDR2 (germline): SGHTA, FQGNSA. As DNA, the CDR3 is TGTGCCAGCAGCCAGGGCGTTTACAATGAGCAGTTCTTC. It encodes CASSQGVYNEQFF.

The chain uses TRBV6-5 and TRBJ1-5; D is possibly TRBD1 (5 bases). The CDR3 contains 16 residues. Germline-derived CDR1 and CDR2 are MNHEY and SVGAGI. The V end was cut by 3 bases, the J end by 0 bases, with 12 bases between. The CDR3: CASSYSRGNSNQPQHF. The CDR3 DNA sequence: TGTGCCAGCAGTTATAGTCGGGGGAATAGCAATCAGCCCCAGCATTTT.

The chain employs TRBV5-8 and TRBJ2-7; D might be TRBD1 (6 bases). CDR1 is SGHTS and CDR2 is YDEGEE in the germline V gene. Trimming left V 2 bases short and J 1 base short, with 13 bases between. The CDR3 runs to 15 residues. CDR3 in amino acids: CASSLIGGLSYEQYF. The CDR3 bases are TGTGCCAGCAGCTTAATAGGGGGTCTATCCTACGAGCAGTACTTC.

This clone appeared once. The V gene is TRBV6-1, the J gene TRBJ2-1, with TRBD1 matching over 8 bases. Germline loops: CDR1 MNHNS, CDR2 SASEGT. The CDR3 length is 16 residues. Trimming cost V 1 base and J 4 bases; bases outside gene matches: 6. The CDR3 nucleotides are TGTGCCAGCAGTGAAGTGGACAGGGACATGTACAATGAGCAGTTCTTC. Translating gives CASSEVDRDMYNEQFF.

The chain has TRBV27 and TRBJ2-2; D not resolved. Germline V CDR1 and CDR2: MNHEY, SMNVEV (reference sequence). Trimming took off 3 bases at V and 3 bases at J, with 5 bases between the two ends. The CDR3 is 13 residues long. CDR3 coding DNA: TGTGCCAGCAGTTTGGCCTACACCGGGGAGCTGTTTTTT. Translating gives CASSLAYTGELFF.

The J gene is TRBJ2-5, the V gene TRBV2; 7 nucleotides line up with TRBD1. The J segment lost 3 bases and the V segment lost 5 bases, leaving 3 bases of the junction unmatched. The CDR3 consists of 13 residues. Germline V gene sequence: CDR1 SNHLY, CDR2 FYNNEI. The CDR3 protein is CASSTQGKETQYF. DNA of the CDR3: TGTGCCAGCAGTACACAGGGGAAAGAGACCCAGTACTTC.

The J gene is TRBJ2-5, the V gene TRBV5-1; D is undetermined. V lost 3 bases and J lost 1, with 13 bases in between. CDR3 length equals 15 residues. Germline V gene lookup returns CDR1 SGHRS and CDR2 YFSETQ. The CDR3 coding sequence is TGCGCCAGCAGCTCCGATCTCGGTCCCCAAGAGACCCAGTACTTC. This codes for CASSSDLGPQETQYF. The full variable domain, in which reference TRBV5-1 and TRBJ2-5 provide the parts outside the CDR3, is KAGVTQTPRYLIKTRGQQVTLSCSPISGHRSVSWYQQTPGQGLQFLFEYFSETQRNKGNFPGRFSGRQFSNSRSEMNVSTLELGDSALYLCASSSDLGPQETQYFGPGTRLLVL.

This clone has only one observation. This chain uses TRBV9 with TRBJ2-7; TRBD1 is a possible D gene (5 bases). The length of the CDR3 is 16 residues. V lost 0 bases and J lost 5, with 18 bases in between. CDR1 and CDR2 (germline): SGDLS, YYNGEE. The CDR3 sequence is CASSVGDPQGANEQYF. DNA for the CDR3: TGTGCCAGCAGCGTAGGTGACCCCCAAGGGGCGAACGAGCAGTACTTC.

A single count supports this clone. The chain couples TRBV4-1 to TRBJ1-1; the D is unclear. Germline V lookup: CDR1 MGHRA, CDR2 YSYEKL. The length of the CDR3 is 13 residues. With 0 bases removed from V and 5 bases from J, the gap between germline ends came to 7 bases. The CDR3 region is CASSQDSGTEAFF. The CDR3 nucleotides read TGCGCCAGCAGCCAAGATTCCGGGACTGAAGCTTTCTTT.

This clone came up once. This rearrangement joins TRBV2 to TRBJ1-4; D possibly corresponds to TRBD1 (5 bases). Trimming stripped 5 bases from V and 4 bases from J, with 14 bases between. CDR3 size: 15 residues. Germline CDR1 is SNHLY and CDR2 is FYNNEI. CDR3 coding DNA: TGTGCCAGCAGTCCAGCGACGGGGGATAATGAAAAACTGTTTTTT. This translates into CASSPATGDNEKLFF.

The chain employs TRBV5-6 and TRBJ2-5; 9 bases line up with TRBD2. This CDR3 comprises 15 residues. The trim removed 4 bases at V and 3 bases at J, leaving 7 bases unmatched. Germline V gene sequence: CDR1 SGHDT, CDR2 YYEEEE. CDR3 nucleotide sequence: TGTGCCAGCAGCGGAGCGGGGGGCCTTGAAGAGACCCAGTACTTC. Amino acid sequence: CASSGAGGLEETQYF.

The chain couples TRBV5-1 to TRBJ2-3; the D is unclear. Trimming pared 0 bases from V and 6 bases from J, leaving 11 bases between. Germline V CDR1 and CDR2: SGHRS, YFSETQ. The CDR3 runs 14 residues. The CDR3 is CASSLASVKDTQYF. The CDR3 DNA sequence: TGCGCCAGCAGCTTGGCAAGCGTCAAGGATACGCAGTATTTT.